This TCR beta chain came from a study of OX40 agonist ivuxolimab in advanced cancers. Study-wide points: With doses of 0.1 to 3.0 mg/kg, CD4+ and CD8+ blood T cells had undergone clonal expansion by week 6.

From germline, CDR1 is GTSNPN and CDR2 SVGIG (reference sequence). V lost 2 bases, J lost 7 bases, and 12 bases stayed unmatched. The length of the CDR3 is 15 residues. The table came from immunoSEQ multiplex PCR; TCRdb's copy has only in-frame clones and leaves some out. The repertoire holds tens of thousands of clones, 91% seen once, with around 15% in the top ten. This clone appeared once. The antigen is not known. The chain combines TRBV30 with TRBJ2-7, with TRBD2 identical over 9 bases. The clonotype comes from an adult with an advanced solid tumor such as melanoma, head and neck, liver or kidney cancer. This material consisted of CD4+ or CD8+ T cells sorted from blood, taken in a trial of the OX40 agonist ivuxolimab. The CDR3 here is CAWSFRLAVDREQYF. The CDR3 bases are TGTGCCTGGAGTTTCAGACTAGCGGTAGATCGGGAGCAGTACTTC.